This T cell receptor (beta chain) was sequenced for a study of graft-versus-host responses after intestinal transplantation. Whole-study context: Each recipient received a multivisceral, liver-intestinal, or isolated intestinal graft. Induction with anti-thymocyte globulin, then tacrolimus and steroids for three to four years, was given to all recipients. General study findings and limits: Graft-versus-host to host-versus-graft clonal ratios in allografts were high in patients with graft-donor T cell macrochimerism.

Trimming took off 8 bases at V and 4 bases at J, with 17 bases between the two ends. Germline-derived CDR1 and CDR2 are ENHRY and SYGVKD. The CDR3 is 14 amino acids. The method was immunoSEQ multiplex PCR; TCRdb's version includes in-frame clones alone and lacks a portion of them. Counted here are 45,000 to 60,000 clones, 85% to 95% occurring once; the ten biggest clones make up 0.23%. Notes on this clone: Its antigen is unknown.

This TCR derives from a human donor who was the organ donor for an intestinal transplant. The chain couples TRBV10-3 to TRBJ1-1; TRBD1 is a possible D gene (5 bases). The input for sequencing was unstimulated CD8+ T cells sorted from spleen or lymph node cells, taken before transplant. CDR3 bases: TGTGCCATCTCAGAGCCGGGGGAAGGCACTGAAGCTTTCTTT. Encoded protein: CAISEPGEGTEAFF.